The 23 T cell receptor beta chains reported below all come from one sample, sequenced in a study of cytomegalovirus exposure and HLA in healthy donors. Measured with immunoSEQ multiplex PCR; TCRdb has only the in-frame clones, and not every one. The data hold around 60,000 clones, with 95% to 97% observed a single time. What was sequenced was PBMCs. The source is a woman aged 18-29 years in good health and CMV-seronegative.

This chain connects TRBV14 to TRBJ2-7; weak D call: TRBD2 (5 bases). CDR3 length: 13 residues. The germline gives CDR1 SGHDN, CDR2 FVKESK. Trimming took 0 bases from V and 7 from J, leaving 10 bases between them. This CDR3 reads CASSQDRGREQYF. The CDR3, as DNA: TGTGCCAGCAGCCAAGATCGAGGGCGGGAGCAGTACTTC.

CDR3 DNA sequence: TGTGCCAGCAGCACCGACAGGGGCCAAGAGACCCAGTACTTC. It codes for CASSTDRGQETQYF. The chain combines TRBV11-1 with TRBJ2-5; 8 bases are a match to TRBD1. The CDR3 length is 14 residues. Germline trimming cut 5 bases from V and 1 base from J; bases unmatched to any gene: 3. Germline lookup yields CDR1 SGHAT and CDR2 FQDESV (reference sequence).

This chain uses TRBV28 with TRBJ2-3; TRBD2 aligns across 7 bases. CDR1 and CDR2 (germline): MDHEN, SYDVKM. The CDR3 has 16 amino acids. Losses at the gene ends were 5 bases for V and 3 bases for J; bases not matched to a gene: 11. As DNA, the CDR3 is TGTGCCAGCAGTCCCCCCAGCGGGACTGCAACAGATACGCAGTATTTT. This codes for CASSPPSGTATDTQYF.

The J gene is TRBJ2-7, the V gene TRBV7-9; TRBD2 matches at 11 bases. Losses at the gene ends were 5 bases for V and 0 bases for J; bases not matched to a gene: 12. Per the germline V gene, CDR1 is SEHNR and CDR2 is FQNEAQ (reference sequence). The CDR3 totals 18 residues. The CDR3 is CASSLRGGLADSSYEQYF. The CDR3 bases are TGTGCCAGCAGCCTAAGAGGGGGACTAGCGGACAGCTCCTACGAGCAGTACTTC.

This rearrangement joins TRBV19 to TRBJ2-7; D might be TRBD2 (5 bases). The CDR3 spans 16 residues. V was shortened by 2 bases and J by 6 bases, with 20 bases between the two germline ends. The germline V gene encodes CDR1 LNHDA and CDR2 SQIVND (reference sequence). The CDR3 DNA follows: TGTGCCAGTAGTATACTATTGAGTCCCGGGATGGCCGAGCAGTACTTC. Residues: CASSILLSPGMAEQYF. The whole variable domain, filled in from reference TRBV19 and TRBJ2-7, reads DGGITQSPKYLFRKEGQNVTLSCEQNLNHDAMYWYRQDPGQGLRLIYYSQIVNDFQKGDIAEGYSVSREKKESFPLTVTSAQKNPTAFYLCASSILLSPGMAEQYFGPGTRLTVT.

The rearrangement links TRBV4-1 to TRBJ1-2; D perhaps matches TRBD1 (5 bases). The CDR3 is 15 residues long. V was shortened by 0 bases and J by 2 bases, with 10 bases between the two germline ends. Per germline, CDR1 MGHRA and CDR2 YSYEKL. In DNA form, the CDR3 reads TGCGCCAGCAGCCAAGATGGGGGGGGAAACTATGGCTACACCTTC. Translation gives CASSQDGGGNYGYTF.

This chain uses TRBV27 with TRBJ2-1; TRBD2 might be the D (5 bases). This CDR3 spans 14 amino acids. Germline V gene lookup returns CDR1 MNHEY and CDR2 SMNVEV (reference sequence). V lost 1 base, J lost 6 bases, and 10 bases lay in between. The CDR3 is CASSLLAGGNEQFF. The CDR3 DNA reads as TGTGCCAGCAGTTTATTGGCAGGAGGCAATGAGCAGTTCTTC.

The V gene is TRBV6-1, the J gene TRBJ1-2; D not certain. The germline CDR1 and CDR2 sequences are MNHNS and SASEGT. The CDR3 runs 12 residues. Trimming left V 8 bases short and J 4 bases short, with 11 bases between. The CDR3 is CASVGEGYGYTF. The CDR3, as DNA: TGTGCCAGCGTGGGTGAGGGCTATGGCTACACCTTC.

V usage is TRBV30 and J usage is TRBJ1-5; tentative D call: TRBD1 (5 bases). The V gene lost 2 bases and the J gene lost 5 bases, with 13 bases spanning the gap. In germline, CDR1 is GTSNPN, CDR2 SVGIG (reference sequence). The CDR3 has 14 residues. The CDR3 DNA sequence: TGTGCCTGGAGTCCTGGACACCCCCATCAGCCCCAGCATTTT. This encodes CAWSPGHPHQPQHF.

The CDR3 DNA reads as TGTGCCAGCAGCGCCGGACAGGGGGGGAAGCCCCAGCATTTT. Its translation is CASSAGQGGKPQHF. V usage is TRBV6-1 and J usage is TRBJ1-5; 10 bases line up with TRBD1. This CDR3 is built from 14 residues. Germline V lookup: CDR1 MNHNS, CDR2 SASEGT. V shed 6 bases and J 8 bases; nucleotides not matched to a gene: 7.

This sequence joins TRBV6-6 and TRBJ2-3; tentative D call: TRBD2 (6 bases). V gave up 2 bases and J gave up 4 bases, with 10 bases separating them. This CDR3 is built from 14 residues. CDR1 and CDR2 from the germline V gene are MNHNY and SVGAGI (reference sequence). The CDR3 loop reads CASSYGGMADTQYF. CDR3 coding DNA: TGTGCCAGCAGTTACGGCGGGATGGCAGATACGCAGTATTTT.

The J gene is TRBJ1-3, the V gene TRBV7-2; maybe TRBD1 (6 bases). CDR3 length equals 16 residues. Germline CDR1 reads SGHTA; CDR2 reads FQGNSA. V dropped 1 base and J dropped 0 bases, with 10 bases sitting between them. CDR3 in amino acids: CASSLVGGASGNTIYF. CDR3 in DNA: TGTGCCAGCAGCTTAGTGGGGGGGGCCTCTGGAAACACCATATATTTT.

V usage is TRBV9 and J usage is TRBJ2-3, with no clear D. CDR1 is SGDLS and CDR2 is YYNGEE in the germline V gene. The CDR3 runs to 15 residues. Deletions cut 0 bases from V and 0 bases from J, with 8 bases between. Here the CDR3 reads CASSVGASSTDTQYF. The CDR3 nucleotides read TGTGCCAGCAGCGTAGGGGCATCTAGCACAGATACGCAGTATTTT.

This clone appeared once. The chain recombines TRBV10-1 with TRBJ1-1; TRBD1 agrees at 7 bases. The CDR3 is made up of 13 amino acids. V shed 6 bases and J 1 base; nucleotides not matched to a gene: 2. Germline CDR1 reads WNHNN; CDR2 reads SYGVQD (reference sequence). This CDR3 is CASSRDRNTEAFF. The CDR3 DNA reads TGCGCCAGCAGCCGGGACAGGAACACTGAAGCTTTCTTT.

The chain is built from TRBV15 and TRBJ2-2; TRBD2 matches at 7 bases. The CDR3 runs to 17 residues. CDR1 and CDR2 from the germline V gene are LNHNV and YYDKDF (reference sequence). J lost 1 base, V lost 0 bases, and 5 bases had no gene match. CDR3 coding DNA: TGTGCCACCAGCAGAGATCCGGGGGGTTGGAACACCGGGGAGCTGTTTTTT. Its protein is CATSRDPGGWNTGELFF.

V is TRBV5-1 and J is TRBJ2-5, with TRBD1 matching 7 bases. The V segment lost 3 bases and the J segment 2 bases; nucleotides outside the gene matches: 7. The CDR3 sequence is 15 residues long. Per the germline V gene, CDR1 is SGHRS and CDR2 is YFSETQ. The CDR3 coding sequence is TGCGCCAGCAGCTCAGGTGGGACAGCGCAAGAGACCCAGTACTTC. It codes for CASSSGGTAQETQYF.

The rearrangement links TRBV6-5 to TRBJ2-7; 10 nucleotides align to TRBD1. The CDR3 consists of 14 residues. From germline, CDR1 is MNHEY and CDR2 SVGAGI. The ends lost 7 bases at V and 6 bases at J; junction bases unmatched: 9. CDR3 DNA: TGTGCCAGCACCCGAGACAGGGGGCTCGGCGAGCAGTACTTC. The encoded protein is CASTRDRGLGEQYF.

The genes are TRBV7-9 and TRBJ1-5, with 9 bases matching TRBD1. Germline-derived CDR1 and CDR2 are SEHNR and FQNEAQ (reference sequence). CDR3 size: 16 residues. The J segment lost 6 bases and the V segment lost 1 base, leaving 7 bases of the junction unmatched. CDR3 DNA: TGTGCCAGCAGCTTAGTGTGGGACAGGGTCCCTCAGCCCCAGCATTTT. It codes for CASSLVWDRVPQPQHF. Looking up the rest from reference TRBV7-9 and TRBJ1-5 gives the full variable domain: DTGVSQNPRHKITKRGQNVTFRCDPISEHNRLYWYRQTLGQGPEFLTYFQNEAQLEKSRLLSDRFSAERPKGSFSTLEIQRTEQGDSAMYLCASSLVWDRVPQPQHFGDGTRLSIL.

The CDR3 reads CSAQDLAKNIQYF. For the CDR3, the DNA is TGCAGCGCCCAGGATTTAGCCAAAAACATTCAGTACTTC. J is TRBJ2-4 and V is TRBV29-1; D remains ambiguous. The germline gives CDR1 SQVTM, CDR2 ANQGSEA. The CDR3 extends over 13 amino acids. V shed 7 bases and J shed 0 bases, with 10 bases lying between them.

V is TRBV11-3 and J is TRBJ2-7, with 7 bases lining up with TRBD1. The trim removed 0 bases at V and 4 bases at J, leaving 6 bases unmatched. Germline V gene lookup returns CDR1 SGHNT and CDR2 YENEEA. The CDR3 has 15 residues. The CDR3 loop reads CASSLDLGTEYEQYF. In nucleotides, the CDR3 is TGTGCCAGCAGCTTAGATTTGGGGACAGAATACGAGCAGTACTTC.

The CDR3, as DNA: TGTGCCACGACAGGGTTCACTGAAGCTTTCTTT. It specifies CATTGFTEAFF. This sequence joins TRBV6-5 and TRBJ1-1; 7 nucleotides align to TRBD1. The trim removed 10 bases at V and 4 bases at J, leaving 3 bases unmatched. Per germline, CDR1 MNHEY and CDR2 SVGAGI. CDR3 length: 11 residues.

The genes are TRBV6-4 and TRBJ2-1; TRBD2 matches at 11 bases. Germline lookup yields CDR1 MRHNA and CDR2 SNTAGT. V lost 6 bases, J lost 5 bases, and 6 bases stayed unmatched. The CDR3 spans 15 residues. The DNA of the CDR3 is TGTGCCAGCAGCGCTACTAGCGGGAGCCACAATGAGCAGTTCTTC. This translates into CASSATSGSHNEQFF.

J is TRBJ2-3 and V is TRBV7-3, with 9 bases aligning to TRBD2. The germline CDR1 and CDR2 sequences are SGHTA and FQGTGA. The CDR3 is made up of 19 amino acids. The trim removed 5 bases at V and 1 base at J, leaving 16 bases unmatched. In DNA, the CDR3 is TGTGCCAGCAGCCTCGGGACTAGCATATCCTTTTCGGGCACAGATACGCAGTATTTT. This codes for CASSLGTSISFSGTDTQYF.